These 32 T cell receptor beta chains were sequenced from one sample in a study of T-cell memory formation after mild COVID-19. TCRdb reanalysed the 5' RACE reads using MiXCR and keeps one entry per CDR3 protein. This sample has a few hundred thousand distinct CDR3 sequences; under 25% occur once, and the top ten carry about 21%. The sequenced sample was PBMCs or a T cell subset sorted from them (not recorded which). The receptors here all came from a man aged 18 to 29 who had mild COVID-19 (a few samples of this study predate the infection). Cell type and time point are not known.

The rearrangement joins TRBV6-2 or TRBV6-3 to TRBJ2-3, with no clear D. The CDR3 length is 14 residues. The germline V gene has CDR1 MNHEY and CDR2 SVGEGT. V shed 3 bases and J shed 4 bases, with 11 bases lying between them. The CDR3 nucleotides are TGTGCCAGCAGTTATAACAGCTTCTCAGATACGCAGTATTTT. Protein: CASSYNSFSDTQYF.

This clonotype was seen more than once but under ten times. The chain is built from TRBV6-5 and TRBJ1-6; the match to TRBD1 covers 7 bases. The CDR3 runs 14 residues. Germline V gene data show CDR1 as MNHEY and CDR2 as SVGAGI. Trimming removed 4 bases from V and 5 bases from J; junction bases left unmatched: 2. The DNA of the CDR3 is TGTGCCAGCAGTTCAGGGGGAAATAATTCACCCCTCCACTTT. Protein product: CASSSGGNNSPLHF.

This chain connects TRBV10-3 to TRBJ1-2; tentative D call: TRBD1 (6 bases). The CDR3 is made up of 14 amino acids. CDR1 and CDR2 from the germline V gene are ENHRY and SYGVKD. The V end lost 0 bases, the J end lost 8 bases, and 13 bases lay between the germline ends. CDR3 sequence: CAISESTGPGGYTF. The CDR3 DNA reads as TGTGCCATCAGTGAGTCGACAGGCCCCGGGGGCTACACCTTC.

This clonotype was seen a handful of times. This chain joins TRBV29-1 and TRBJ2-6; D ambiguous. The germline CDR1 and CDR2 sequences are SQVTM and ANQGSEA. V lost 5 bases to trimming and J lost 0 bases, with 2 bases between them. The CDR3 is 12 residues long. The CDR3 reads CSVNSGANVLTF. The CDR3 DNA follows: TGCAGCGTTAACTCTGGGGCCAACGTCCTGACTTTC.

This clonotype was seen only a few times. The chain recombines TRBV7-8 with TRBJ2-1; tentatively, D is TRBD1 (6 bases). V lost 5 bases to trimming and J lost 0 bases, with 14 bases between them. The CDR3 totals 16 residues. CDR1 SGHVS and CDR2 FQNEAQ come from the germline V gene. For the CDR3, the DNA is TGTGCCAGCAGCCATATCTTACAGGGCTCCTACAATGAGCAGTTCTTC. Protein sequence: CASSHILQGSYNEQFF. The whole variable domain, remainder taken from reference TRBV7-8 and TRBJ2-1, is GAGVSQSPRYKVAKRGQDVALRCDPISGHVSLFWYQQALGQGPEFLTYFQNEAQLDKSGLPSDRFFAERPEGSVSTLKIQRTQQEDSAVYLCASSHILQGSYNEQFFGPGTRLTVL.

Of note for this clonotype: The junction departs from the called germline gene at one end, perhaps through a read error. This chain joins TRBV12-3 or TRBV12-4 and TRBJ2-1, with unresolved D. The CDR3 contains 14 residues. The CDR3 region is CASSLSTSSNEQFF. The DNA for the CDR3 is TGTGCCAGCAGTTTATCCACGTCCTCCAATGAGCAGTTCTTC.

The chain uses TRBV18 and TRBJ1-5, with D perhaps TRBD1 (5 bases). The CDR3 has 15 residues. The germline V gene encodes CDR1 KGHSH and CDR2 LQKENI. Trimming removed 6 bases at V and 2 bases at J, with 14 bases between. In DNA, the CDR3 is TGTGCCAGCTCTACCGACAGTGATCGCAATCAGCCCCAGCATTTT. This sequence encodes CASSTDSDRNQPQHF.

The V gene is TRBV6-4, the J gene TRBJ2-7; maybe TRBD2 (5 bases). Germline CDR1 is MRHNA and CDR2 is SNTAGT. The CDR3 is made up of 15 amino acids. The V gene lost 0 bases and the J gene lost 3 bases, with 12 bases spanning the gap. The DNA for the CDR3 is TGTGCCAGCAGTGACTCTAGGGCTAGCTGCTACGAGCAGTACGTC. Protein product: CASSDSRASCYEQYV.

This clonotype was found a few times. This sequence joins TRBV5-5 and TRBJ1-1; the D gene is possibly TRBD1 (5 bases). The CDR3 runs 14 residues. V lost 2 bases to trimming and J lost 1 base, with 9 bases between them. Germline V CDR1 and CDR2: SGHKS, YYEKEE (reference sequence). The CDR3 sequence is CASSLMTANTEAFF. The CDR3 DNA reads as TGTGCCAGCAGCTTAATGACAGCGAACACTGAAGCTTTCTTT. The full variable domain, with the rest looked up from reference TRBV5-5 and TRBJ1-1, is DAGVTQSPTHLIKTRGQQVTLRCSPISGHKSVSWYQQVLGQGPQFIFQYYEKEERGRGNFPDRFSARQFPNYSSELNVNALLLGDSALYLCASSLMTANTEAFFGQGTRLTVV.

This clonotype was counted between two and nine times. The chain joins TRBV10-3 to TRBJ2-3, with 9 bases aligning to TRBD1. Looked up from germline, CDR1 is ENHRY and CDR2 is SYGVKD. The CDR3 extends over 14 amino acids. With V trimmed by 10 bases and J by 4 bases, 9 bases remained unmatched. CDR3 nucleotides: TGTGCCACCCTCCGGGACAGGGTTTCAGATACGCAGTATTTT. Translation: CATLRDRVSDTQYF.

This clonotype was detected a few times. This sequence joins TRBV6-2 or TRBV6-3 and TRBJ2-7, with TRBD1 matching 8 bases. Germline values: CDR1 MNHEY, CDR2 SVGEGT. Trimming cost V 9 bases and J 0 bases; bases outside gene matches: 4. The CDR3 sequence is 13 residues long. This chain's CDR3 is CARGTGRSYEQYF. Here the CDR3 DNA reads TGTGCCAGAGGGACAGGTCGCTCCTACGAGCAGTACTTC.

This clonotype turned up a few times. The rearrangement links TRBV7-2 to TRBJ2-2; weak D call: TRBD2 (6 bases). The CDR3 runs 17 residues. The V end lost 2 bases, the J end lost 6 bases, and 19 bases lay between the germline ends. Germline CDR1 is SGHTA and CDR2 is FQGNSA. CDR3 in DNA: TGTGCCAGCAGCTTAAGGAGGGCCCGGATTTGGTCCGGGGAGCTGTTTTTT. Amino acid sequence: CASSLRRARIWSGELFF.

As regards this clonotype: Its ends do not fully match the called genes, so a read error is possible. The chain links TRBV18 to TRBJ1-1; TRBD1 might be the D (5 bases). The CDR3 is 14 residues long. Germline CDR1 KGHSH, CDR2 LQKENI. The CDR3 is CASSPSSGNAEAFF. In nucleotides, the CDR3 is TGTGCCAGCTCACCATCCTCAGGGAACGCTGAAGCTTTCTTT.

V gene TRBV5-6 combines with J gene TRBJ2-1, with D uncertain. Germline CDR1 and CDR2: SGHDT and YYEEEE. Trimming shortened V by 3 bases and J by 0 bases, and 10 bases separated the two germline ends. This CDR3 region has 15 residues. The CDR3 loop is CASSYRVSSYNEQFF. CDR3 coding DNA: TGTGCCAGCAGCTACCGGGTGAGCTCCTACAATGAGCAGTTCTTC.

This clonotype was seen a few times. The CDR3 DNA sequence: TGTGCCAGCAGTTACGGACAGGTAAATGAAGCTTTCTTT. Translating gives CASSYGQVNEAFF. The rearrangement links TRBV6-5 to TRBJ1-1; 7 bases align to TRBD1. The CDR3 extends over 13 amino acids. V shed 2 bases and J 7 bases; nucleotides not matched to a gene: 4. From germline, CDR1 is MNHEY and CDR2 SVGAGI.

This clonotype was detected a few times. The CDR3 here is CASRQLRGNNEQFF. DNA of the CDR3: TGCGCCAGCAGGCAGCTGCGGGGGAACAATGAGCAGTTCTTC. This sequence joins TRBV4-1 and TRBJ2-1, with 7 positions matching TRBD2. CDR3 length equals 14 residues. Germline lookup yields CDR1 MGHRA and CDR2 YSYEKL. The V and J ends lost 6 bases and 5 bases, in that order; junction bases with no gene match: 7.

This clonotype has only a few counts. The genes are TRBV15 and TRBJ1-4; the D is unclear. V gave up 1 base and J gave up 5 bases, with 5 bases separating them. CDR1 and CDR2 (germline): LNHNV, YYDKDF (reference sequence). The CDR3 is made up of 13 amino acids. DNA of the CDR3: TGTGCCACCAGCAGAGGAGAAAATGAAAAACTGTTTTTT. This gives the protein CATSRGENEKLFF.

This clonotype has only a few counts. V usage is TRBV6-2 or TRBV6-3 and J usage is TRBJ2-5; 12 nucleotides agree with TRBD1. The CDR3 length is 17 residues. Germline values: CDR1 MNHEY, CDR2 SVGEGT. V shed 8 bases and J 1 base; nucleotides not matched to a gene: 11. CDR3 loop: CASGHPAGQGAQETQYF. The CDR3, as DNA: TGTGCCAGCGGCCACCCCGCGGGACAGGGGGCCCAAGAGACCCAGTACTTC.

V and J are TRBV5-6 and TRBJ2-7, with 7 bases fitting TRBD1. V dropped 2 bases and J dropped 6; count of bases not matched to a gene: 5. Germline V lookup: CDR1 SGHDT, CDR2 YYEEEE. The CDR3 totals 13 residues. The CDR3 loop reads CASSLKRGPEQYV. CDR3 sequence (DNA): TGTGCCAGCAGCTTAAAGAGGGGGCCCGAGCAGTACGTC.

The chain carries TRBV5-1 and TRBJ2-2; no clear D. The CDR3 has 15 residues. Trimming shortened V by 0 bases and J by 0 bases, and 6 bases separated the two germline ends. Germline values: CDR1 SGHRS, CDR2 YFSETQ. This CDR3 is CASSLVLSNTGELFF. Here the CDR3 DNA reads TGCGCCAGCAGCTTGGTTCTATCGAACACCGGGGAGCTGTTTTTT. Full variable domain (outside the CDR3, taken from reference TRBV5-1 and TRBJ2-2): KAGVTQTPRYLIKTRGQQVTLSCSPISGHRSVSWYQQTPGQGLQFLFEYFSETQRNKGNFPGRFSGRQFSNSRSEMNVSTLELGDSALYLCASSLVLSNTGELFFGEGSRLTVL.

J is TRBJ2-7 and V is TRBV4-1; a possible D gene is TRBD1 (5 bases). In germline, CDR1 is MGHRA, CDR2 YSYEKL. CDR3 length: 15 amino acids. The V end lost 0 bases, the J end lost 3 bases, and 12 bases lay between the germline ends. The CDR3 protein is CASSQDPQGFYEQYV. CDR3 DNA: TGCGCCAGCAGCCAAGATCCTCAGGGATTCTACGAGCAGTACGTC.

For the CDR3, the DNA is TGTGCCAGCAGCTTATCACAGGGTGTCTTATCACCCCTCCACTTT. This encodes CASSLSQGVLSPLHF. The rearrangement links TRBV7-2 to TRBJ1-6; D possibly corresponds to TRBD1 (6 bases). Trimming cost V 2 bases and J 10 bases, with 15 bases left between them. This CDR3 contains 15 residues. Germline CDR1 is SGHTA and CDR2 is FQGNSA.

CDR3 region: CASSVGVRTGEGTEAFF. The DNA of the CDR3 is TGTGCCAGCAGCGTGGGAGTGCGAACCGGGGAGGGAACTGAAGCTTTCTTT. The gene calls are TRBV9 and TRBJ1-1, with unresolved D. Germline V gives CDR1 SGDLS, CDR2 YYNGEE. The CDR3 runs 17 residues. V was cut by 2 bases and J by 5 bases, with 22 bases left in between.

This clonotype was seen a few times. This chain links TRBV14 with TRBJ2-5; 8 bases are shared with TRBD2. The CDR3 length is 15 residues. The germline gives CDR1 SGHDN, CDR2 FVKESK. Germline trimming cut 4 bases from V and 5 bases from J; bases unmatched to any gene: 9. CDR3 DNA: TGTGCCAGCAGCCCGGCAGGAGCGGGGGTGGAGACCCAGTACTTC. Protein product: CASSPAGAGVETQYF.

CDR3: CASSAQDRERAFF. The CDR3 region has the DNA TGTGCCAGCAGCGCCCAAGACAGGGAGCGAGCTTTCTTT. V is TRBV9 and J is TRBJ1-1; 7 bases are shared with TRBD1. V lost 3 bases, J lost 10 bases, and 9 bases stayed unmatched. The CDR3 covers 13 residues. CDR1 and CDR2 from the germline V gene are SGDLS and YYNGEE.

This chain uses TRBV12-3 or TRBV12-4 with TRBJ1-5; D is unresolved. Trimming pared 6 bases from V and 5 bases from J, leaving 11 bases between. The CDR3 length is 13 residues. CDR3 protein: CASSRDPHQPQHF. The CDR3 DNA is TGTGCCAGCAGCCGCGACCCACATCAGCCCCAGCATTTT.

This clonotype was counted between two and nine times. The gene calls are TRBV7-6 and TRBJ1-6; 7 bases are shared with TRBD1. Germline loops: CDR1 SGHVS, CDR2 FNYEAQ. V dropped 4 bases and J dropped 5; count of bases not matched to a gene: 5. The CDR3 runs to 15 residues. CDR3 sequence: CASSSYGQDNSPLHF. CDR3 DNA sequence: TGTGCCAGCAGCTCCTACGGACAGGATAATTCACCCCTCCACTTT. The full variable domain, completed using reference TRBV7-6 and TRBJ1-6, is GAGVSQSPRYKVTKRGQDVALRCDPISGHVSLYWYRQALGQGPEFLTYFNYEAQQDKSGLPNDRFSAERPEGSISTLTIQRTEQRDSAMYRCASSSYGQDNSPLHFGNGTRLTVT.

Of note for this clonotype: An end of the junction does not agree with germline; a read error may underlie this. The chain couples TRBV7-2 to TRBJ1-3; no firm D call. CDR1 and CDR2 (germline): SGHTA, FQGNSA. The CDR3 length is 17 residues. The CDR3: CAISLVGSGNSGNTIYF. The CDR3 region has the DNA TGTGCCATCAGCTTAGTAGGGAGTGGAAACTCTGGAAACACCATATATTTT.

This clonotype was observed a handful of times. This chain uses TRBV7-9 with TRBJ2-7; D uncertain. The CDR3 contains 15 residues. Trimming cost V 3 bases and J 5 bases, with 17 bases left between them. The V gene's germline CDR1 is SEHNR and CDR2 FQNEAQ (reference sequence). CDR3 sequence reads: CASSFPERSLDEQYF. In DNA form, the CDR3 reads TGTGCCAGCAGCTTTCCCGAGAGGAGCCTAGACGAGCAGTACTTC.

The sample holds a few counts of this clonotype. The chain is built from TRBV7-9 and TRBJ2-3; D remains ambiguous. This CDR3 is built from 13 residues. The germline V and J ends were trimmed by 0 bases and 10 bases, with 11 bases remaining between them. Per germline, CDR1 SEHNR and CDR2 FQNEAQ (reference sequence). Here the CDR3 DNA reads TGTGCCAGCAGCTTAGCGCTGGGTGAGGCGCAGTATTTT. This gives the protein CASSLALGEAQYF.

This clonotype was seen only a few times. V is TRBV5-1 and J is TRBJ1-2; 8 nucleotides agree with TRBD1. Germline CDR1 SGHRS, CDR2 YFSETQ. The CDR3 sequence is 14 residues long. The J segment lost 4 bases and the V segment lost 3 bases, leaving 5 bases of the junction unmatched. CDR3 protein: CASSSRTGRYGYTF. In nucleotides, the CDR3 is TGCGCCAGCAGCTCTCGGACAGGGCGCTATGGCTACACCTTC.

This clonotype was seen only a few times. This chain links TRBV10-3 with TRBJ2-5; D unclear. The CDR3 spans 11 residues. V lost 4 bases and J 4 bases, leaving 4 bases between the germline ends. The V gene's germline CDR1 is ENHRY and CDR2 SYGVKD. Here the CDR3 DNA reads TGTGCCATCAGTGGGGGAGAGACCCAGTACTTC. Amino acids: CAISGGETQYF.